These 16 T cell receptor beta chains share one sample of origin, sequenced in a study of beta chain features in type 1 diabetes. The antigens of these receptors remain unknown. The sequenced template was cDNA made from the entire isolated RNA. Repertoires were generated with immunoSEQ multiplex PCR, while TCRdb's copy carries only in-frame clones and drops some. Here the sample spans hundreds of thousands of clones, about an eighth being singletons. Overall study results and limits: In all four CD4+ subsets, TCRB CDR3 length was significantly, moderately reduced in type 1 diabetes.

The sequenced sample was naive CD4+ T cells from blood. Every receptor here comes from a man aged 18 to 29 with type 1 diabetes.

The chain links TRBV7-9 to TRBJ1-1; no clear D gene. This CDR3 has 13 amino acids. Trimming left V 5 bases short and J 6 bases short, with 13 bases between. Germline CDR1 reads SEHNR; CDR2 reads FQNEAQ (reference sequence). CDR3 coding DNA: TGTGCCAGCAGCCCACCTGGGCGGGCTGAAGCTTTCTTT. Translating gives CASSPPGRAEAFF.

The gene calls are TRBV11-1 and TRBJ1-1; no clear D. There are 14 residues in the CDR3. The ends were cut back, 0 bases at V and 5 bases at J, with 10 bases in the middle. Germline-derived CDR1 and CDR2 are SGHAT and FQDESV (reference sequence). CDR3 sequence: CASSLAGKGTEAFF. CDR3 bases: TGTGCCAGCAGCTTAGCCGGGAAAGGAACTGAAGCTTTCTTT.

This clone was seen more than once but under ten times. The gene calls are TRBV5-6 and TRBJ1-4, with 9 bases identical to TRBD1. The CDR3 totals 13 residues. The ends lost 3 bases at V and 11 bases at J; junction bases unmatched: 5. Per the germline V gene, CDR1 is SGHDT and CDR2 is YYEEEE. The CDR3 DNA reads TGTGCCAGCAGCTCGGACAGGGGTTACAAACTGTTTTTT. Its protein product is CASSSDRGYKLFF.

The rearrangement links TRBV7-2 to TRBJ1-5, with TRBD1 as a possible D gene (6 bases). Trimming shortened V by 4 bases and J by 7 bases, and 11 bases separated the two germline ends. CDR3 length: 13 amino acids. Germline values: CDR1 SGHTA, CDR2 FQGNSA. The CDR3 bases are TGTGCCAGCAGCTGGGACAAGGAGCAGCCCCAGCATTTT. Its protein is CASSWDKEQPQHF.

This clone has only a few counts. The chain combines TRBV11-2 with TRBJ2-3; the match to TRBD2 covers 7 bases. V trimming: 10 bases; J trimming: 2 bases; junction bases outside the gene matches: 6. This CDR3 is built from 13 residues. CDR1 is SGHAT, CDR2 FQNNGV, per germline. The CDR3, as DNA: TGTGCCACCCAGCGGGGACTCACAGATACGCAGTATTTT. Encoded protein: CATQRGLTDTQYF.

In its sample, this clone was seen a few times. The rearrangement links TRBV6-5 to TRBJ2-1; 10 bases are a match to TRBD2. Per germline, CDR1 MNHEY and CDR2 SVGAGI. This CDR3 has 14 residues. V shed 8 bases and J 2 bases; nucleotides not matched to a gene: 3. CDR3 bases: TGTGCCAGCGGTCTAGCGGGAGCCTACAATGAGCAGTTCTTC. Residues: CASGLAGAYNEQFF.

The chain combines TRBV6-1 with TRBJ2-7; D unclear. In germline, CDR1 is MNHNS, CDR2 SASEGT. CDR3 length equals 11 residues. Trimming removed 9 bases from V and 6 bases from J, with 12 bases in between. For the CDR3, the DNA is TGTGCCAGTAGTTTAGCATCCGAGCAGTACTTC. Translated, it gives CASSLASEQYF.

The V call is TRBV30, the J call TRBJ2-7, with TRBD1 matching 8 bases. CDR1 GTSNPN and CDR2 SVGIG come from the germline V gene (reference sequence). V dropped 0 bases and J dropped 5; count of bases not matched to a gene: 21. CDR3 size: 19 residues. The CDR3 DNA reads TGTGCCTGGAGTGTAGGGTGGGGCCGCTCGACAGGGGTGACAAACGAGCAGTACTTC. This codes for CAWSVGWGRSTGVTNEQYF.

The J gene is TRBJ2-1, the V gene TRBV7-2; no clear D. The CDR3 has 14 residues. Looked up from germline, CDR1 is SGHTA and CDR2 is FQGNSA. V was pared by 1 base and J by 9 bases, with 13 bases between. The DNA for the CDR3 is TGTGCCAGCAGCTTAGTTGGTACTCACGGTGAGCAGTTCTTC. This gives the protein CASSLVGTHGEQFF.

This clone was seen only a few times. The genes are TRBV29-1 and TRBJ1-1, with a weak D call TRBD1 (5 bases). Germline V lookup: CDR1 SQVTM, CDR2 ANQGSEA. The CDR3 loop spans 14 amino acids. With 7 bases removed from V and 2 bases from J, the gap between germline ends came to 17 bases. In DNA form, the CDR3 reads TGCAGCGGGAGGGGTAGGGGAACCAACACTGAAGCTTTCTTT. Its protein is CSGRGRGTNTEAFF.

The chain carries TRBV7-2 and TRBJ1-5; D unresolved. CDR1 and CDR2 from the germline V gene are SGHTA and FQGNSA. This CDR3 region has 12 residues. Trimming took off 4 bases at V and 5 bases at J, with 6 bases between the two ends. CDR3: CASSSAHQPQHF. CDR3 bases: TGTGCCAGCAGCTCCGCCCATCAGCCCCAGCATTTT.

This clone was seen a few times. The chain carries TRBV5-1 and TRBJ2-3; tentatively, D is TRBD1 (6 bases). The germline gives CDR1 SGHRS, CDR2 YFSETQ. Deletions cut 0 bases from V and 4 bases from J, with 15 bases between. The CDR3 runs to 16 residues. The CDR3 loop is CASSLVSGVGADTQYF. In nucleotides, the CDR3 is TGCGCCAGCAGCTTGGTGTCAGGGGTAGGCGCAGATACGCAGTATTTT.

Written as DNA, the CDR3 is TGCGCCAGCAGCCAAGCCGGGACAGCACTCGGGCAGTACTTC. Translation gives CASSQAGTALGQYF. The chain combines TRBV4-1 with TRBJ2-7; 7 bases line up with TRBD1. This CDR3 contains 14 residues. V gave up 1 base and J gave up 9 bases; unmatched junction bases: 9. Germline assignment: CDR1 MGHRA and CDR2 YSYEKL.

This chain joins TRBV6-5 and TRBJ2-2; TRBD2 might be the D (6 bases). CDR1 is MNHEY, CDR2 SVGAGI, per germline. V was cut by 10 bases and J by 1 base, with 16 bases left in between. This CDR3 region has 15 residues. The CDR3 region has the DNA TGTGCCACGAGATATGGGACTCTGAACACCGGGGAGCTGTTTTTT. Amino acid sequence: CATRYGTLNTGELFF.

There are a few counts of this clone. This rearrangement joins TRBV4-2 to TRBJ2-1; TRBD2 might be the D (6 bases). The CDR3 consists of 15 residues. Trimming stripped 4 bases from V and 7 bases from J, with 17 bases between. Germline V CDR1 and CDR2: LGHNA, YNFKEQ. CDR3 protein: CASSRPGDPTNEQFF. The CDR3 DNA sequence: TGTGCCAGCAGCCGACCGGGGGATCCTACGAATGAGCAGTTCTTC.

The chain combines TRBV6-1 with TRBJ1-2; D is unclear. Germline V gene sequence: CDR1 MNHNS, CDR2 SASEGT. V was clipped by 8 bases and J by 4 bases, with 8 bases between them. This CDR3 comprises 11 residues. CDR3 DNA sequence: TGTGCCAGCGCCATTTTCTATGGCTACACCTTC. Encoded protein: CASAIFYGYTF.